This TCR beta chain was identified during a study of blood T cell repertoires in COVID-19. Clones were sequenced by immunoSEQ multiplex PCR, and TCRdb holds only the in-frame ones, with some missing. Among approximately 200,000 clones, 65% to 85% were seen once, and the ten largest hold about 3%. Trimming left V 1 base short and J 1 base short, with 6 bases between. CDR1 and CDR2 (germline): KGHDR, SFDVKD. The CDR3 loop spans 15 amino acids. The chain has TRBV24-1 and TRBJ2-2; no reliable D call. The sample consisted of peripheral blood. This clonotype was obtained from a woman aged 25 to 39 who had recovered from COVID-19. CDR3 sequence (DNA): TGTGCCACCAGTGATTTTCAACAGAACACCGGGGAGCTGTTTTTT. It translates to CATSDFQQNTGELFF.